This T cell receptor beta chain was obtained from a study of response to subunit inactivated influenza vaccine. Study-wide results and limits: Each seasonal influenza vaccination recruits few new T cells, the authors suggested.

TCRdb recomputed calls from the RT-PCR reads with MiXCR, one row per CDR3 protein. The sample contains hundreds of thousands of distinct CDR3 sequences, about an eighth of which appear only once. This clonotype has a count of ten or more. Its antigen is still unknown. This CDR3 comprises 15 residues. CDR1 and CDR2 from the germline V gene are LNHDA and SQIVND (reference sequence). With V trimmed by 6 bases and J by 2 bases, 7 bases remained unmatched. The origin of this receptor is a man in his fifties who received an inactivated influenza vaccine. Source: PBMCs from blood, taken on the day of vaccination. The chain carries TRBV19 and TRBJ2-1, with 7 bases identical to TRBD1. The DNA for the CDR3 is TGTGCCAGTAGGAAGTCCGGGACAGCCTACAATGAGCAGTTCTTC. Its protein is CASRKSGTAYNEQFF.